The entry below describes one TCR beta chain. This entry comes from a study of blood T cell repertoires in COVID-19. Study-wide context: PBMCs, B-cell-depleted T cells, or T cells provided the cDNA or gDNA that made up the material.

Per the study methods: By means of reference gene primer amplification, nucleated cell counts were estimated. The repertoire was sequenced with immunoSEQ multiplex PCR; TCRdb's copy has only in-frame clones and lacks some. That table supplies the V and J calls and clone size; D and trimming were determined from the DNA. The sample includes some 100,000 clones, approximately 82% of them seen just once. The CDR3 sequence is 14 residues long. Germline values: CDR1 SGHRS, CDR2 YFSETQ. Trimming cost V 1 base and J 1 base, with 8 bases left between them. V is TRBV5-1 and J is TRBJ2-5; no firm D call. This clonotype was sampled from a man in his fifties with active or convalescent COVID-19. Input material: peripheral blood. The CDR3 region is CASSLWAGQETQYF. The CDR3 DNA follows: TGCGCCAGCAGCTTGTGGGCAGGCCAAGAGACCCAGTACTTC.